These T cell receptor beta chains were read from a single sample in a study of CD8 T cells in Susac syndrome. TCRdb re-analysed the immunoSEQ multiplex PCR reads in MiXCR, keeping a single row per CDR3 protein. The sample consists of roughly 180,000 distinct CDR3 sequences, about 95% of them appearing once. The sequenced sample was CD4+ T cells from PBMCs. All receptors come from a human donor in good health. Each CDR3 is given with its conserved first and last residue. The D gene is left open where the match is weak. Where a row states a size, it is once, few, many or the class of an expanded clone; other rows omit it.

j_call,d_call,v_call,clone_size,cdr3_aa,cdr3_nt
TRBJ2-2,TRBD2,TRBV24-1,NA,CATSEGRGFTGELFF,TGTGCCACCAGTGAGGGGAGGGGATTCACCGGGGAGCTGTTTTTT
TRBJ2-5,NA,TRBV18,NA,CASSTSKETQYF,TGTGCCAGCTCGACTAGTAAAGAGACCCAGTACTTC
TRBJ2-7,NA,TRBV20-1,NA,CSALRGRSTYEQYF,TGCAGTGCCCTGAGGGGGAGGTCTACCTACGAGCAGTACTTC
TRBJ2-1,NA,TRBV21-1,NA,CASSVAPLAGGREQFF,TGTGCCAGCAGCGTAGCTCCCCTAGCGGGAGGGAGAGAGCAGTTCTTC
TRBJ2-5,NA,TRBV20-1,NA,CSASVSGTQYF,TGCAGTGCTAGCGTTTCTGGGACCCAGTACTTC
TRBJ2-2,NA,TRBV29-1,NA,CSRPNTGELFF,TGCAGCCGGCCCAACACCGGGGAGCTGTTTTTT
TRBJ1-5,NA,TRBV2,NA,CASRYGTTGQPQHF,TGTGCCAGCAGATACGGGACAACGGGACAGCCCCAGCATTTT
TRBJ2-2,TRBD2,TRBV7-2,NA,CASSSGLASGELFF,TGTGCCAGCAGCTCAGGACTAGCGAGCGGGGAGCTGTTTTTT
TRBJ1-5,TRBD1,TRBV24-1,NA,CATSGTGGNQPQHF,TGTGCCACCAGTGGCACAGGGGGCAATCAGCCCCAGCATTTT
TRBJ2-1,TRBD1,TRBV20-1,NA,CSGGRDRGQGEQFF,TGCAGTGGCGGGCGGGACAGGGGGCAAGGTGAGCAGTTCTTC
TRBJ2-3,NA,TRBV12-3/TRBV12-4,NA,CASSFLGSRTDTQYF,TGTGCCAGCAGTTTCTTGGGCTCCCGCACAGATACGCAGTATTTT
TRBJ2-3,NA,TRBV20-1,NA,CSAEGLREDTQYF,TGCAGTGCCGAGGGCCTCAGGGAAGATACGCAGTATTTT
TRBJ2-3,NA,TRBV25-1,once,CASSEAASTDTQYF,TGTGCCAGCAGTGAGGCAGCTAGCACAGATACGCAGTATTTT
TRBJ2-7,NA,TRBV29-1,few,CSVEGLTSSYEQYF,TGCAGCGTTGAAGGGCTAACGAGCTCCTACGAGCAGTACTTC
TRBJ2-5,NA,TRBV20-1,NA,CSALTLGRQETQYF,TGCAGTGCCCTTACCCTAGGGAGGCAAGAGACCCAGTACTTC
TRBJ2-1,NA,TRBV28,NA,CASRPPGNSGNEQFF,TGTGCCAGCAGACCTCCAGGGAATTCGGGCAATGAGCAGTTCTTC
TRBJ2-7,NA,TRBV30,NA,CAWRAPPGPSYEQYF,TGTGCCTGGAGAGCCCCTCCAGGGCCTTCCTACGAGCAGTACTTC
TRBJ1-2,NA,TRBV6-5,NA,CASSYDQGAVYGYTF,TGTGCCAGCAGTTACGATCAAGGGGCAGTTTATGGCTACACCTTC
TRBJ2-7,TRBD2,TRBV7-9,NA,CASSLAEPYEQYF,TGTGCCAGCAGCCTAGCGGAGCCCTACGAGCAGTACTTC
TRBJ2-7,NA,TRBV11-2,NA,CASNGGANEQYF,TGTGCCAGCAACGGGGGAGCAAACGAGCAGTACTTC
TRBJ2-1,NA,TRBV20-1,NA,CSVSSGSSAHNEQFF,TGCAGTGTTTCGTCCGGTTCTAGCGCCCACAATGAGCAGTTCTTC
TRBJ2-3,NA,TRBV5-8,NA,CASSLDRGFSRSIF,TGTGCCAGCAGCTTGGATAGGGGGTTTAGCCGCAGTATTTTT
TRBJ2-1,TRBD1,TRBV20-1,NA,CSARDRQGVYNEQFF,TGCAGTGCTAGAGATCGGCAGGGGGTCTACAATGAGCAGTTCTTC
TRBJ2-1,NA,TRBV29-1,NA,CSVGRDGNEQFF,TGCAGCGTTGGCCGGGATGGGAATGAGCAGTTCTTC
TRBJ2-5,NA,TRBV4-3,once,CASSQDEVEKTQYF,TGCGCCAGCAGCCAAGACGAAGTTGAGAAGACCCAGTACTTC
TRBJ2-7,NA,TRBV4-3,NA,CASSQEAGFGEQYF,TGCGCCAGCAGCCAAGAAGCAGGCTTCGGGGAGCAGTACTTC
TRBJ2-3,TRBD2,TRBV7-9,NA,CASSAGLITDTQYF,TGTGCCAGCAGCGCGGGACTAATCACAGATACGCAGTATTTT
TRBJ2-2,NA,TRBV20-1,NA,CSARQNTGELFF,TGCAGTGCTAGACAGAACACCGGGGAGCTGTTTTTT
TRBJ2-1,TRBD2,TRBV20-1,NA,CSAAGTSLEQFF,TGCAGTGCGGCCGGGACTAGCCTTGAGCAGTTCTTC
TRBJ2-2,NA,TRBV27,NA,CASSLSLGRGVGAGELFF,TGTGCCAGCAGTTTATCCCTCGGACGGGGTGTAGGGGCCGGGGAGCTGTTTTTT
TRBJ1-2,NA,TRBV30,NA,CAWSPGSGYTF,TGTGCCTGGAGTCCTGGGTCCGGCTACACCTTC
TRBJ1-1,NA,TRBV23-1,NA,CASSATASITNMNTEAFF,TGCGCCAGCAGTGCGACAGCGTCAATCACAAACATGAACACTGAAGCTTTCTTT
TRBJ2-7,TRBD1,TRBV20-1,NA,CSAMTGDYEQYF,TGCAGTGCTATGACAGGGGACTACGAGCAGTACTTC
TRBJ2-3,TRBD1,TRBV7-9,NA,CASSLAQGADADTQYF,TGTGCCAGCAGCTTAGCCCAGGGGGCCGACGCAGATACGCAGTATTTT
TRBJ2-5,TRBD1,TRBV29-1,NA,CSAQGQAETQYF,TGCAGCGCACAGGGACAGGCAGAGACCCAGTACTTC
TRBJ2-1,TRBD2,TRBV30,NA,CAWTQGGRQFF,TGTGCCTGGACCCAGGGAGGGAGGCAGTTCTTC
TRBJ2-5,NA,TRBV3-1,NA,CASSQISETQYF,TGTGCCAGCAGCCAAATTTCGGAGACCCAGTACTTC
TRBJ2-1,TRBD2,TRBV12-3/TRBV12-4,NA,CASSRTSGRAGNEQFF,TGTGCCAGCAGTCGGACTAGCGGGAGGGCGGGCAATGAGCAGTTCTTC
TRBJ1-2,TRBD1,TRBV12-3/TRBV12-4,NA,CASSPQGTRAGYTF,TGTGCCAGCAGTCCACAGGGGACTCGGGCTGGCTACACCTTC
TRBJ2-4,TRBD1,TRBV29-1,once,CSVSAGGPRNIQYF,TGCAGCGTTTCCGCAGGGGGCCCGAGGAACATTCAGTACTTC
TRBJ2-2,NA,TRBV28,NA,CASSLRTANTGELFF,TGTGCCAGCAGTTTAAGGACAGCCAACACCGGGGAGCTGTTTTTT
TRBJ2-3,TRBD2,TRBV20-1,once,CSARGFFSGRATDTQYF,TGCAGTGCTAGAGGGTTCTTTAGCGGGAGGGCCACAGATACGCAGTATTTT
TRBJ2-1,TRBD1,TRBV2,NA,CASTAPARQGRNEQFF,TGTGCCAGCACCGCCCCTGCGCGACAGGGGCGGAATGAGCAGTTCTTC
TRBJ2-3,NA,TRBV7-2,once,CASSRAGRDTDTQYF,TGTGCCAGCAGCCGTGCGGGCAGAGACACAGATACGCAGTATTTT
TRBJ1-2,NA,TRBV30,once,CAWSPGAYGYTF,TGTGCCTGGAGTCCAGGGGCGTATGGCTACACCTTC
TRBJ1-1,NA,TRBV12-3/TRBV12-4,once,CASSLGRAEAFF,TGTGCCAGCAGTTTGGGCAGGGCTGAAGCTTTCTTT
TRBJ2-1,NA,TRBV28,NA,CASNPGSSYNEQFF,TGTGCCAGCAACCCTGGAAGCTCCTACAATGAGCAGTTCTTC
TRBJ2-2,NA,TRBV20-1,NA,CSASKAVTGELFF,TGCAGTGCTAGTAAGGCGGTCACCGGGGAGCTGTTTTTT
TRBJ2-7,TRBD1,TRBV29-1,once,CSVDEWTGSSYEQYF,TGCAGCGTTGATGAATGGACAGGGTCCTCCTACGAGCAGTACTTC
TRBJ2-3,NA,TRBV7-2,NA,CASSPHDGAPNTDTQYF,TGTGCCAGCAGCCCTCATGACGGAGCACCGAACACAGATACGCAGTATTTT